The rows below give T cell receptor beta chains drawn from one sample of a study of T cell responses to AZD1222 COVID-19 vaccine. The data were produced by immunoSEQ multiplex PCR, yet TCRdb's version contains in-frame clones alone and is incomplete. The table shows 95,000 or so clones, with just over 90% occurring only once. Here the sequenced sample was peripheral blood, taken 28 days after the second AZD1222 dose. These receptors were collected from an adult who received the AZD1222 COVID-19 vaccine. The CDR3 runs from the conserved cysteine through the conserved F or W. Each record gives: J gene, clone size, V gene, CDR3 protein. For some rows the clone size is stated as once, few or many, or as a class when expanded; others skip it.

j_call: TRBJ1-1; clone_size: NA; v_call: TRBV12-3/TRBV12-4; cdr3_aa: CASSLSGQGTAFF
j_call: TRBJ2-7; clone_size: NA; v_call: TRBV3-1/TRBV3-2; cdr3_aa: CASSQGLWDYEQYF
j_call: TRBJ2-2; clone_size: NA; v_call: TRBV20-1; cdr3_aa: CSASDSSQGTGELFF
j_call: TRBJ1-1; clone_size: NA; v_call: TRBV2; cdr3_aa: CASSGEGEAWTEAFF
j_call: TRBJ1-6; clone_size: NA; v_call: TRBV10-3; cdr3_aa: CAIRPGEGAVTSPLHF
j_call: TRBJ2-7; clone_size: once; v_call: TRBV19; cdr3_aa: CASSIDYNTYEQYF
j_call: TRBJ2-7; clone_size: NA; v_call: TRBV2; cdr3_aa: CASRPGLAGYEQYF
j_call: TRBJ2-7; clone_size: NA; v_call: TRBV5-4; cdr3_aa: CASSLRDRDSYEQYF
j_call: TRBJ1-6; clone_size: NA; v_call: TRBV27; cdr3_aa: CASSLSRGFSPLHF
j_call: TRBJ1-4; clone_size: NA; v_call: TRBV6-5; cdr3_aa: CASSIRDGGRKLFF
j_call: TRBJ2-7; clone_size: NA; v_call: TRBV10-3; cdr3_aa: CAISESGYITYEQYF
j_call: TRBJ2-1; clone_size: NA; v_call: TRBV6-1; cdr3_aa: CASRLAGGGDEQFF
j_call: TRBJ1-5; clone_size: NA; v_call: TRBV11-2; cdr3_aa: CASSSLGQRGQPQHF
j_call: TRBJ2-1; clone_size: NA; v_call: TRBV6-2/TRBV6-3; cdr3_aa: CASSYTGLAGSKQFF
j_call: TRBJ2-1; clone_size: many; v_call: TRBV2; cdr3_aa: CASSRGRGAYNEQFF
j_call: TRBJ2-7; clone_size: NA; v_call: TRBV7-6; cdr3_aa: CASSLGFGVYEQYF
j_call: TRBJ1-4; clone_size: NA; v_call: TRBV10-3; cdr3_aa: CAISEAGTTTNEKLFF
j_call: TRBJ2-1; clone_size: once; v_call: TRBV7-2; cdr3_aa: CASSTLDGEQFF
j_call: TRBJ2-7; clone_size: NA; v_call: TRBV29-1; cdr3_aa: CSVYDRGRYEQYF
j_call: TRBJ2-1; clone_size: NA; v_call: TRBV18; cdr3_aa: CASSPPASGTYNEQFF
j_call: TRBJ1-3; clone_size: NA; v_call: TRBV7-2; cdr3_aa: CASSLDRGQNTIYF
j_call: TRBJ2-7; clone_size: NA; v_call: TRBV5-1; cdr3_aa: CASSLVREYEQYF
j_call: TRBJ2-7; clone_size: once; v_call: TRBV3-1/TRBV3-2; cdr3_aa: CASSQAPRVLAGYEQYF
j_call: TRBJ2-1; clone_size: NA; v_call: TRBV15; cdr3_aa: CATSRRGNFGDNEQFF
j_call: TRBJ2-1; clone_size: NA; v_call: TRBV27; cdr3_aa: CASSITSGSGEQFF
j_call: TRBJ2-1; clone_size: NA; v_call: TRBV19; cdr3_aa: CASSAGTSSYNEQFF
j_call: TRBJ1-6; clone_size: NA; v_call: TRBV6-6; cdr3_aa: CASSYSLREGSPLHF
j_call: TRBJ2-3; clone_size: few; v_call: TRBV19; cdr3_aa: CASRDGSTDTQYF
j_call: TRBJ1-5; clone_size: NA; v_call: TRBV18; cdr3_aa: CASSRGQGEWQPQHF
j_call: TRBJ2-3; clone_size: NA; v_call: TRBV11-1; cdr3_aa: CASSLSDRSTDTQYF
j_call: TRBJ1-1; clone_size: NA; v_call: TRBV28; cdr3_aa: CASSIDRGEAFF
j_call: TRBJ2-1; clone_size: NA; v_call: TRBV14; cdr3_aa: CASSPKMGTGGNEQFF
j_call: TRBJ2-1; clone_size: few; v_call: TRBV24-1; cdr3_aa: CATSDASIASEQFF
j_call: TRBJ2-7; clone_size: NA; v_call: TRBV2; cdr3_aa: CASRGLAGDYEQYF
j_call: TRBJ1-2; clone_size: NA; v_call: TRBV18; cdr3_aa: CASSPPSGDSYGYTF